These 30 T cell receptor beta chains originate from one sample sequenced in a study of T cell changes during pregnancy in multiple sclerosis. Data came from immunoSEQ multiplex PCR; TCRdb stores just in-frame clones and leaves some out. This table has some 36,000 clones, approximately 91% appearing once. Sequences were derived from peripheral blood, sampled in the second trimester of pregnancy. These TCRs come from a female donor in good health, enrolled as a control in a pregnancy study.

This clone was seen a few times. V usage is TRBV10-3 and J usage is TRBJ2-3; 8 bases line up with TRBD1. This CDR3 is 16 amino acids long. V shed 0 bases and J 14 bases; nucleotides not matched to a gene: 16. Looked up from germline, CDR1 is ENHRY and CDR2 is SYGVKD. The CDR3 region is CAISESEGTGSDTGYF. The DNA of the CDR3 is TGTGCCATCAGTGAGTCAGAAGGGACAGGATCGGATACCGGGTATTTT.

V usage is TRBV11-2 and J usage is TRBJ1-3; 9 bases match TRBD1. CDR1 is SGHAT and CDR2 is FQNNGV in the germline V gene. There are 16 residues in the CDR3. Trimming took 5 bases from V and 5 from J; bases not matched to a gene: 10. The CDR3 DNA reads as TGTGCCAGCAGCCGTGTGGGACAGGGTTCACGAAACACCATATATTTT. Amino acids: CASSRVGQGSRNTIYF.

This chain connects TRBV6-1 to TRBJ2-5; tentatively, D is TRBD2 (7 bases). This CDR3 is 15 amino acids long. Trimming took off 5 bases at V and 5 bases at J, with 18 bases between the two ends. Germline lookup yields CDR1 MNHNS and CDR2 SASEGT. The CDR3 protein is CASSFLRGGYETQYF. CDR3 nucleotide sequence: TGTGCCAGCAGTTTCCTGAGGGGGGGCTATGAGACCCAGTACTTC.

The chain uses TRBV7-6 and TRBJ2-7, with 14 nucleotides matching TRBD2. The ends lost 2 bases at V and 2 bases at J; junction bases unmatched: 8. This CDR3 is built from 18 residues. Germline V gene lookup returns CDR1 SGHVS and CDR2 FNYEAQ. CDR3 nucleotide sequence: TGTGCCAGCAGCTTAACCGGGACTAGCGGGGGTGTCGCCTACGAGCAGTACTTC. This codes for CASSLTGTSGGVAYEQYF.

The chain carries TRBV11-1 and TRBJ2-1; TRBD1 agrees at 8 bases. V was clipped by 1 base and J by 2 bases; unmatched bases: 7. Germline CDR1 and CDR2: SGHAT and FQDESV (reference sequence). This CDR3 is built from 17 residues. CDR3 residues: CASSLVGGQEPYNEQFF. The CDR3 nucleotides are TGTGCCAGCAGCTTAGTGGGGGGACAGGAACCCTACAATGAGCAGTTCTTC. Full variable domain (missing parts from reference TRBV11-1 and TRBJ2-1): EAEVAQSPRYKITEKSQAVAFWCDPISGHATLYWYRQILGQGPELLVQFQDESVVDDSQLPKDRFSAERLKGVDSTLKIQPAELGDSAMYLCASSLVGGQEPYNEQFFGPGTRLTVL.

The DNA of the CDR3 is TGTGCCAGCAGCCCCAGCGTGCCGGTGAGCTCTGGAAACACCATATATTTT. It yields the protein CASSPSVPVSSGNTIYF. The rearrangement joins TRBV5-4 to TRBJ1-3; D uncertain. V was clipped by 4 bases and J by 0 bases, with 17 bases between them. The CDR3 length is 17 residues. Germline-derived CDR1 and CDR2 are SGHNT and YYREEE (reference sequence).

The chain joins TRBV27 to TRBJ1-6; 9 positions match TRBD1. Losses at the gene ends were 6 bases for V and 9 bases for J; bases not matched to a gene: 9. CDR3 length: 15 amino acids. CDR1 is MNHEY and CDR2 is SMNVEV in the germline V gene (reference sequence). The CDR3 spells CASSSTGGRSSPLHF. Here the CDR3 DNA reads TGTGCCAGCAGCTCAACAGGGGGCAGAAGTTCACCCCTCCACTTT.

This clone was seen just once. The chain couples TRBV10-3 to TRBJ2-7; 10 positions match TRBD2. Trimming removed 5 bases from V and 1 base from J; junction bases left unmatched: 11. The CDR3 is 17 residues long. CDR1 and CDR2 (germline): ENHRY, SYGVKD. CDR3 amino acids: CAISFTSGGGPSYEQYF. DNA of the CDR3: TGTGCCATCAGTTTTACGAGCGGGGGGGGACCATCCTACGAGCAGTACTTC.

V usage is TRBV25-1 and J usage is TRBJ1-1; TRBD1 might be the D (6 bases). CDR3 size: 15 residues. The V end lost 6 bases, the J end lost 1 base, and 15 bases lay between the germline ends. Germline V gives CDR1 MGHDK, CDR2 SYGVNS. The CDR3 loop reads CASRPRGGANTEAFF. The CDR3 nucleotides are TGTGCCAGCAGGCCACGGGGGGGGGCGAACACTGAAGCTTTCTTT. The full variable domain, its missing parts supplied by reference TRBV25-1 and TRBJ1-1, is EADIYQTPRYLVIGTGKKITLECSQTMGHDKMYWYQQDPGMELHLIHYSYGVNSTEKGDLSSESTVSRIRTEHFPLTLESARPSHTSQYLCASRPRGGANTEAFFGQGTRLTVV.

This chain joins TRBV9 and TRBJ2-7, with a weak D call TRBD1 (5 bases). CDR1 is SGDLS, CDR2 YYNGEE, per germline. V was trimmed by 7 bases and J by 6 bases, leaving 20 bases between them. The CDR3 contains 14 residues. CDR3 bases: TGTGCCAGCGCTAAAAAATGGGGCGGATCCGAGCAGTACTTC. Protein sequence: CASAKKWGGSEQYF.

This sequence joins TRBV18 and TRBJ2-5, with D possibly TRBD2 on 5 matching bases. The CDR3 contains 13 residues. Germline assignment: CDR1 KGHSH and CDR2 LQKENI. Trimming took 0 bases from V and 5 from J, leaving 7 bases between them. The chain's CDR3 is CASSPPGEETQYF. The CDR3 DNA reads TGTGCCAGCTCACCACCGGGAGAGGAGACCCAGTACTTC.

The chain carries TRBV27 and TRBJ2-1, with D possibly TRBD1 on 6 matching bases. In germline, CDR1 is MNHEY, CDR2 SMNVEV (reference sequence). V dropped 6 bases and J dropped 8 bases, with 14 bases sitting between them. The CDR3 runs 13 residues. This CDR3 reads CASRGHRGDEQFF. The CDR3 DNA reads TGTGCCAGCAGGGGACACCGAGGCGATGAGCAGTTCTTC.

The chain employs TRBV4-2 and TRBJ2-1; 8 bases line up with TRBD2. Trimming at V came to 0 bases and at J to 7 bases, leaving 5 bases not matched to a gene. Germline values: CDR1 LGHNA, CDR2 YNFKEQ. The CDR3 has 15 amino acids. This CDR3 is CASSQEQLAENEQFF. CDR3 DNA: TGTGCCAGCAGCCAAGAACAACTAGCGGAAAATGAGCAGTTCTTC.

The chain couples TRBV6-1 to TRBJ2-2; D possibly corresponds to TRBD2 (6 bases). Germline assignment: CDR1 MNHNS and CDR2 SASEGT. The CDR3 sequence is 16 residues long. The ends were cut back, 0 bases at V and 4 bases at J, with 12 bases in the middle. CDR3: CASSEAPGVTTGELFF. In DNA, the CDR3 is TGTGCCAGCAGTGAAGCGCCGGGGGTTACCACCGGGGAGCTGTTTTTT.

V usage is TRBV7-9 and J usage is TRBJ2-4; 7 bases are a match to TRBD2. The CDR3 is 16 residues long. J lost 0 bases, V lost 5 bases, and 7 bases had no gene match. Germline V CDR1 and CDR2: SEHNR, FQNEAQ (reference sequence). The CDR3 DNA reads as TGTGCCAGCAGCGAAAGCGGGACTGGAGCCAAAAACATTCAGTACTTC. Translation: CASSESGTGAKNIQYF.

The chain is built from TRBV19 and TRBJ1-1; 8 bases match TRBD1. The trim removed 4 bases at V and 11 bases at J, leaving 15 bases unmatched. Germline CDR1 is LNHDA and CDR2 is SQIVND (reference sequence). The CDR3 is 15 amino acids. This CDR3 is CASSKRTGSSITAFF. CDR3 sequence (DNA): TGTGCCAGTAGTAAACGGACAGGGAGCTCCATAACGGCTTTCTTT.

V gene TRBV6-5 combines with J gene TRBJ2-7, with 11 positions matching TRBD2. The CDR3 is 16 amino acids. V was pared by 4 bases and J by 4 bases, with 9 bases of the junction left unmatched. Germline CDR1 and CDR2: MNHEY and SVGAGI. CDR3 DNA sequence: TGTGCCAGCAGTTCTTTAGCGGGAGGGCAATCTTACGAGCAGTACTTC. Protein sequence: CASSSLAGGQSYEQYF.

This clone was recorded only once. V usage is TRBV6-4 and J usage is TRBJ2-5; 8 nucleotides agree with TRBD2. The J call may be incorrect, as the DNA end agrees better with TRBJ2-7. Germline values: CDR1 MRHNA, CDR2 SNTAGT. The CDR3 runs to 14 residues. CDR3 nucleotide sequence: TGTGCCAGCAGTGAACGGGAGGGCGGATACGAGCAGTACTTC. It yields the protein CASSEREGGYEQYF.

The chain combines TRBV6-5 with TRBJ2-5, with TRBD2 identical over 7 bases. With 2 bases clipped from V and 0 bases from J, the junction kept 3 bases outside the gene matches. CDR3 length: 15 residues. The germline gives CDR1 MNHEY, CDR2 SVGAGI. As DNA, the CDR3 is TGTGCCAGCAGTTACAGCGGGGCCAACCAAGAGACCCAGTACTTC. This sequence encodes CASSYSGANQETQYF.

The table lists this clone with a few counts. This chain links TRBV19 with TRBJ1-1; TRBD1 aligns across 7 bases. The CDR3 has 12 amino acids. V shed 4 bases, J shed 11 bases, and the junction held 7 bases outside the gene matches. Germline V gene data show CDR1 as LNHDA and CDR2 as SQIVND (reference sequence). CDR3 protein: CASSTDRVGAFF. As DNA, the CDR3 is TGTGCCAGTAGTACCGACAGGGTAGGGGCTTTCTTT.

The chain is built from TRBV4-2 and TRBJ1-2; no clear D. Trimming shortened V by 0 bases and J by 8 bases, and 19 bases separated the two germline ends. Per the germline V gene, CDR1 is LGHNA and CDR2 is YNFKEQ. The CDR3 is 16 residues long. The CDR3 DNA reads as TGTGCCAGCAGCCAAGAGAGGGTAACAACTTCTCGGGGCTACACCTTC. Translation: CASSQERVTTSRGYTF.

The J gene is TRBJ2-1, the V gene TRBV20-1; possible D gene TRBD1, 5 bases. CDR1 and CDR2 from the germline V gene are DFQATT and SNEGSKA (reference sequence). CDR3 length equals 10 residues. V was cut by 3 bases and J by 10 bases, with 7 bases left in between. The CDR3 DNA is TGCAGTGCTAGCGGACACGAGCAGTTCTTC. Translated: CSASGHEQFF.

CDR3 DNA sequence: TGTGCCAGCTCAGGACAGGGGGTTGGTTCACCCCTCCACTTT. Amino acids: CASSGQGVGSPLHF. The J gene is TRBJ1-6, the V gene TRBV18, with TRBD1 matching 10 bases. The CDR3 is 14 amino acids. The germline gives CDR1 KGHSH, CDR2 LQKENI. J gave up 9 bases and V 5 bases, and 4 bases lay outside the gene matches.

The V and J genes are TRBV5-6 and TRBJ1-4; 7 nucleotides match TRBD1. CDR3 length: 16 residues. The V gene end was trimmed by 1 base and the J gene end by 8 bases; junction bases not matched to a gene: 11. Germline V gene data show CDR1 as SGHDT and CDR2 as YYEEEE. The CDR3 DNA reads TGTGCCAGCAGCTTGAGACAGGGTGGGGTCGGGGAAAAACTGTTTTTT. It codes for CASSLRQGGVGEKLFF.

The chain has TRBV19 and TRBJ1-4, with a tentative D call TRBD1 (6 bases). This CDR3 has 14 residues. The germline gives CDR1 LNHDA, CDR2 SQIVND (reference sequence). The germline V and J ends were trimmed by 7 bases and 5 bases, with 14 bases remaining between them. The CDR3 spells CASTFRDTNEKLFF. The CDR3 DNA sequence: TGTGCCAGTACATTCCGGGACACAAATGAAAAACTGTTTTTT. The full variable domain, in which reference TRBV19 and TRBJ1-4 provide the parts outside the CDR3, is DGGITQSPKYLFRKEGQNVTLSCEQNLNHDAMYWYRQDPGQGLRLIYYSQIVNDFQKGDIAEGYSVSREKKESFPLTVTSAQKNPTAFYLCASTFRDTNEKLFFGSGTQLSVL.

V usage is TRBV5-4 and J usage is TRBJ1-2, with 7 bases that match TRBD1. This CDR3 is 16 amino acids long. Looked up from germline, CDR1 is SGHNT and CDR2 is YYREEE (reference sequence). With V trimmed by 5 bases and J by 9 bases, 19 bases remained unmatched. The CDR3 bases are TGTGCCAGCAGACCAACCGGGACAGTGGGGATACAGAGCTACACCTTC. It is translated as CASRPTGTVGIQSYTF.

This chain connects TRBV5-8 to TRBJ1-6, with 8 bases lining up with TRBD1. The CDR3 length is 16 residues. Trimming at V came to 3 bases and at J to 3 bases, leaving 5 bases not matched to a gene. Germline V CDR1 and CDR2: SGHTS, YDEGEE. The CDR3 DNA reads TGTGCCAGCAGCTCCCGGACAGGGATCTATAATTCACCCCTCCACTTT. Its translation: CASSSRTGIYNSPLHF. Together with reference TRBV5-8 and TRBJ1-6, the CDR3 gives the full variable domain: EAGVTQSPTHLIKTRGQQATLRCSPISGHTSVYWYQQALGLGLQFLLWYDEGEERNRGNFPPRFSGRQFPNYSSELNVNALELEDSALYLCASSSRTGIYNSPLHFGNGTRLTVT.

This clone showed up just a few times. In DNA form, the CDR3 reads TGTGCCACCAGCAGAGATAGGGCGGGGGGGCCCGCAGATACGCAGTATTTT. Translation: CATSRDRAGGPADTQYF. The chain recombines TRBV15 with TRBJ2-3, with 9 bases that match TRBD2. Germline loops: CDR1 LNHNV, CDR2 YYDKDF (reference sequence). V shed 0 bases and J 4 bases; nucleotides not matched to a gene: 8. The CDR3 consists of 17 residues.

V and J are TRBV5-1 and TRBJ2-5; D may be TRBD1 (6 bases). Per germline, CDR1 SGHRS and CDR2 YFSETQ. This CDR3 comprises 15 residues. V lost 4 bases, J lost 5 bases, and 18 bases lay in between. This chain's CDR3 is CASSPRDTKWETQYF. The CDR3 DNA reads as TGCGCCAGCAGCCCCCGGGACACTAAATGGGAGACCCAGTACTTC.

The CDR3 DNA is TGTGCCAGCAGCCAAGAGGTTGGGAGCGCGGCCACTGAAGCTTTCTTT. This gives the protein CASSQEVGSAATEAFF. V usage is TRBV4-2 and J usage is TRBJ1-1; D remains ambiguous. CDR1 is LGHNA, CDR2 YNFKEQ, per germline. CDR3 length: 16 residues. Trimming left V 0 bases short and J 4 bases short, with 15 bases between.